The present entry profiles one T cell receptor (beta chain) with its context. The sample comes from a study of blood T cells in healthy people across ages. The authors ran a second PCR of roughly 6 to 12 cycles using a sample-barcoded 5' primer and a J-beta primer mix. Via MiXCR, TCRdb re-called the 5' RACE reads, giving one row per CDR3 protein. The sample holds roughly 1.6 million distinct CDR3 sequences, about 35% seen once. Germline V gene data show CDR1 as SNHLY and CDR2 as FYNNEI. Trimming took 1 base from V and 3 from J, leaving 13 bases between them. The CDR3 totals 16 residues. The chain couples TRBV2 to TRBJ1-5; D is ambiguous. What was sequenced was blood. The receptor was derived from a woman in her twenties or thirties in good health. DNA for the CDR3: TGTGCCAGCAGTGAAGGTGCCGGAGCCTACAATCAGCCCCAGCATTTT. Translated, it gives CASSEGAGAYNQPQHF.